This entry lists 3 T cell receptor beta chains sequenced from one sample in a study of T cell responses to AZD1222 COVID-19 vaccine. Assay used: immunoSEQ multiplex PCR; TCRdb lists only in-frame clones, some missing. The table shows roughly 150,000 clones, with around 88% occurring only once. This specimen consisted of peripheral blood, obtained on day 0 of MenACWY control vaccination. Receptors originate from an adult in good health.

The CDR3 nucleotides are TGTGCCAGTAGTCACAACAGGGTGAACACTGAAGCTTTCTTT. This gives the protein CASSHNRVNTEAFF. This chain uses TRBV19 with TRBJ1-1; tentative D call: TRBD1 (6 bases). Trimming removed 5 bases at V and 0 bases at J, with 10 bases between. The CDR3 consists of 14 residues. Germline lookup yields CDR1 LNHDA and CDR2 SQIVND (reference sequence).

This clone has more than one count but fewer than ten. In DNA, the CDR3 is TGTGCCAGTACCGTGACAGGCGATTATAATTCACCCCTCCACTTT. Amino acid sequence: CASTVTGDYNSPLHF. This chain links TRBV19 with TRBJ1-6; possibly TRBD1 for D (6 bases). The ends were cut back, 7 bases at V and 4 bases at J, with 14 bases in the middle. Germline V gene sequence: CDR1 LNHDA, CDR2 SQIVND (reference sequence). The CDR3 loop spans 15 amino acids.

The chain has TRBV3-1 (or the pseudogene TRBV3-2) and TRBJ2-2; the match to TRBD2 covers 10 bases. Germline values: CDR1 LGHDT, CDR2 YNNKEL (reference sequence). The CDR3 length is 21 residues. The J segment lost 5 bases and the V segment lost 0 bases, leaving 18 bases of the junction unmatched. For the CDR3, the DNA is TGTGCCAGCAGCCAAGATGCGCAGGGTTCTCTCCTAGCGGGGGAAACCGGGGAGCTGTTTTTT. Protein product: CASSQDAQGSLLAGETGELFF.